Listed below are T cell receptor beta chains from one sample, sequenced in a study of T-cell memory formation after mild COVID-19. MiXCR, applied by TCRdb to the 5' RACE reads, yields one record per CDR3 protein. The sample includes about 340,000 distinct CDR3 sequences, around an eighth seen only once; the top ten take 22%. The sequencing input was PBMCs or a T cell subset sorted from them (not recorded which). The receptors here all came from a young man who had mild COVID-19 (a few samples of this study predate the infection). Cell type and time point are not known. Both conserved end residues are part of each CDR3. The D gene is left open where the match is weak. Not every row has a clone size; where given, it reads once, few, many or a size class.

>TRBJ2-7|-|few|TRBV6-5
TGTGCCAGCAGTTGGGCACGAGGGGGGTCCGAGCAGTACTTC
CASSWARGGSEQYF
>TRBJ2-2|-|-|TRBV12-3/TRBV12-4
TGTGCCAGCAGCGGGGTAACGAACACCGGGGAGCTGTTTTTT
CASSGVTNTGELFF
>TRBJ1-6|-|few|TRBV5-1
TGCGCCAGCAGCTTAGGTGGGTTGGGTAATTCACCCCTCCACTTT
CASSLGGLGNSPLHF
>TRBJ2-5|-|-|TRBV7-2
TGTGCCAGCAGCTTCGGACAAGCGGAGACCCAGTACTTC
CASSFGQAETQYF
>TRBJ2-7|TRBD1|-|TRBV18
TGTGCCAGCTCACCCTCCGGACAGGGGAACTCCTACGAGCAGTACTTC
CASSPSGQGNSYEQYF
>TRBJ1-5|-|many|TRBV5-1
TGCGCCAGCAGCCGGGAAGGTTATAGCAATCAGCCCCAGCATTTT
CASSREGYSNQPQHF
>TRBJ2-2|-|-|TRBV9
TGTGCCAGCAGCCTCCCGGGACTCGGCACCGGGGAGCTGTTTTTT
CASSLPGLGTGELFF
>TRBJ2-7|-|few|TRBV4-3
TGCGCCAGCAGCGCGGGACAGAACTACGAGCAGTACTTC
CASSAGQNYEQYF
>TRBJ1-2|-|many|TRBV7-2
TGTGCCAGCAGCTTAAATCCAACAGGGTTCGCTAACTATGGCTACACCTTC
CASSLNPTGFANYGYTF
>TRBJ1-1|-|-|TRBV24-1
TGTGCCATCCAGTGCGTGGACGGGGTTGGGACTGAAGCTTTCTTT
CAIQCVDGVGTEAFF
>TRBJ2-3|-|many|TRBV5-1
TGCGCCAGCAGCGTGGGGATGGGCCCCACAGATACGCAGTATTTT
CASSVGMGPTDTQYF
>TRBJ1-5|TRBD1|few|TRBV7-2
TGTGCCAGCAGCTTAGGAGGGGGCAGGGGCAATCAGCCCCAGCATTTT
CASSLGGGRGNQPQHF
>TRBJ2-2|-|-|TRBV27
TGTGCCAGCAGTTTGGTCGGGTCCGGGGAGCTGTTTTTT
CASSLVGSGELFF
>TRBJ2-3|-|many|TRBV4-3
TGCGCCAGCAGCCAATCCCCCTGGGGTAGCACAGATACGCAGTATTTT
CASSQSPWGSTDTQYF
>TRBJ1-1|-|-|TRBV20-1
TGCAGTGCGAAGGGGTGGCCAGGTTTGAACACTGAAGCTTTCTTT
CSAKGWPGLNTEAFF
>TRBJ1-5|-|-|TRBV7-3
TGTGCCAGCAGTCTCGGCCCCGATCAGCCCCAGCATTTT
CASSLGPDQPQHF
>TRBJ2-7|TRBD1|-|TRBV29-1
TGCAGCGGAGGACAGGGACTCTACGAGCAGTACTTC
CSGGQGLYEQYF
>TRBJ2-7|TRBD2|-|TRBV2
TGTGCCAGCAGTGAATTGCTAGCGGGGGCCTACGAGCAGTACTTC
CASSELLAGAYEQYF
>TRBJ1-5|-|-|TRBV3-2
TGTGCCAGCAGCCAAGAACGGGACAATCAGCCCCAGCATTTT
CASSQERDNQPQHF
>TRBJ2-3|-|-|TRBV2
TGTGCCAGCAGCCGAGTTCTGGGTACGCAGTATTTT
CASSRVLGTQYF
>TRBJ2-5|-|many|TRBV10-3
TGTGCCATCAAAGACCGTGACGGAGAGACCCAGTACTTC
CAIKDRDGETQYF
>TRBJ2-3|TRBD2|few|TRBV7-3
TGTGCCAGCAGCGCGCGACTAGCGGGGGGCACAGATACGCAGTATTTT
CASSARLAGGTDTQYF
>TRBJ2-1|TRBD2|-|TRBV19
TGTGCCAGTAGTATCTGGGCTAGCGGCCCCTACAATGAGCAGTTCTTC
CASSIWASGPYNEQFF
>TRBJ2-3|-|-|TRBV27
TGTGCCAGCAGTTCAGGCCCGCTATATACGCAGTATTTT
CASSSGPLYTQYF
>TRBJ2-2|TRBD1|-|TRBV5-8
TGTGCCAGCAGCCTGCTCGGACAGGTCGCCGGGGAGCTGTTTTTT
CASSLLGQVAGELFF
>TRBJ2-5|-|many|TRBV7-2
TGTGCCAGCAGCTTAGGGGGGAGCGAACAGACCCAGTACTTC
CASSLGGSEQTQYF
>TRBJ2-5|-|few|TRBV6-4
TGTGCCAGCAGTGACTCGAAGGGCTGGGAGACCCAGTACTTC
CASSDSKGWETQYF
>TRBJ2-4|-|few|TRBV7-2
TGTGCCAGCAGCCTTAGGTCGAGGCGGGGTCCGTCGAGGGCCAAAAACATTCAGTACTTC
CASSLRSRRGPSRAKNIQYF
>TRBJ1-1|-|-|TRBV7-9
TGTGCCAGCAGCTTAGCCGACAGGAGGAACACTGAAGCTTTCTTT
CASSLADRRNTEAFF
>TRBJ1-4|-|-|TRBV4-2
TGTGCCAGCAGCCCCGGGAGCGCAGGCGGGAATTGGAAACTGTTTTTT
CASSPGSAGGNWKLFF
>TRBJ1-1|-|-|TRBV7-9
TGTGCCAGCAGCTTAGCAAGGTCGGCTGAAGCTTTCTTT
CASSLARSAEAFF
>TRBJ2-2|-|-|TRBV29-1
TGCAGCGTTGAATGGGCTAGCACGAACACCGGGGAGCTGTTTTTT
CSVEWASTNTGELFF
>TRBJ2-4|-|-|TRBV21-1
TGTGCCAGCATCCCCCGGGACAGGGGGCGGGCCAAAAACATTCAGTACTTC
CASIPRDRGRAKNIQYF
>TRBJ1-1|-|few|TRBV10-3
TGTGCCATCAGGGAACTTCGGGGTAGGCGGAACACTGAAGCTTTCTTT
CAIRELRGRRNTEAFF
>TRBJ2-3|-|-|TRBV30
TGTGCCTGGAGTTTGGGTAGCACAGATACGCAGTATTTT
CAWSLGSTDTQYF
>TRBJ2-3|-|few|TRBV24-1
TGTGCCACCGTGGGTCTAGGAGATACGCAGTATTTT
CATVGLGDTQYF
>TRBJ1-6|-|few|TRBV3-1
TGTGCCAGCAGCCCTCGCTCCTATAATTCACCCCTCCACTTT
CASSPRSYNSPLHF
>TRBJ2-2|-|-|TRBV4-1
TGCGCCAGCAGCTCAGCCGGCTTGGGGGTCGGGGAGCTGTTTTTT
CASSSAGLGVGELFF
>TRBJ1-5|-|few|TRBV12-3/TRBV12-4
TGTGCCAGCAGCGCATATGGGCCCCAGCATTTT
CASSAYGPQHF
>TRBJ2-1|TRBD2|many|TRBV5-1
TGCGCCAGCAGCTTCGGGGGGAACAATGAGCAGTTCTTC
CASSFGGNNEQFF
>TRBJ2-3|TRBD2|few|TRBV19
TGTGCCACCCGGAGGGTTCTAGCGGGGGCCACAGATACGCAGTATTTT
CATRRVLAGATDTQYF
>TRBJ2-5|-|few|TRBV10-3
TGTGCCATCAGTGATCGGGAGACCCAGTACTTC
CAISDRETQYF
>TRBJ2-1|-|-|TRBV7-3
TGTGCCAGCAGCTTAATTGGGGGGACCGGCTACAATGAGCAGTTCTTC
CASSLIGGTGYNEQFF
>TRBJ1-2|-|-|TRBV20-1
TGCAGTGCTAGAGTAGCGGGGGCGCTCGGTAACTATGGCTACACCTTC
CSARVAGALGNYGYTF
>TRBJ2-5|-|-|TRBV7-2
TGTGCCAGCAGCTTAGTGCGTGGGGCCGGAGGAGAGACCCAGTACTTC
CASSLVRGAGGETQYF
>TRBJ1-6|-|few|TRBV4-3
TGCGCCAGCAGCCAAGATAAGGGGCTAGGGTCACCCCTCCACTTT
CASSQDKGLGSPLHF
>TRBJ2-1|TRBD2|few|TRBV3-1
TGTGCCAGCAGCCAAGATTGGAGAGCGGGGGCCTACAATGAGCAGTTCTTC
CASSQDWRAGAYNEQFF
>TRBJ2-5|TRBD2|-|TRBV24-1
TGTGCCACCAGTGGACTAGCGGATATGGAGACCCAGTACTTC
CATSGLADMETQYF
>TRBJ1-1|-|-|TRBV7-9
TGTGCCAGCACCATCGAGGGGGGTCACACTGAAGCTTTCTTT
CASTIEGGHTEAFF
>TRBJ2-3|TRBD1|-|TRBV9
TGTGCCAGCAGCGTAGAGGGGGCGAGCACAGATACGCAGTATTTT
CASSVEGASTDTQYF
>TRBJ1-1|-|few|TRBV14
TGTGCCAGCAGCCAAGCCTACGGGTCTGAAGCTTTCTTT
CASSQAYGSEAFF
>TRBJ1-6|-|-|TRBV20-1
TGCAGTGCTAGAGCACAACTGCGATTAATGTCACCCCTCCACTTT
CSARAQLRLMSPLHF
>TRBJ1-1|-|many|TRBV18
TGTGCCAGCTCACAGCCCCCGGGAACTGAAGCTTTCTTT
CASSQPPGTEAFF
>TRBJ1-6|-|-|TRBV27
TGTGCCAGCAGTACCGGACAGCTTAATTCACCCCTCCACTTT
CASSTGQLNSPLHF